This T cell receptor (beta chain) was sequenced for a study of T cell responses to AZD1222 COVID-19 vaccine. Whole-study findings and limits: At baseline, just five to seven AZD1222 recipients tested seropositive. After the peak T cell response, and only then, were repertoires sampled. Clonal diversity was possibly underestimated, and white British individuals and females predominated among donors.

In the case of this clone: Its antigen is undetermined.

CDR3 size: 14 residues. V lost 7 bases, J lost 6 bases, and 19 bases lay in between. Germline V gene sequence: CDR1 LNHDA, CDR2 SQIVND (reference sequence). Here immunoSEQ multiplex PCR was the method, and the copy in TCRdb shows in-frame clones only, minus some. The sample lists about 150,000 clones; 70% to 90% were seen once. This rearrangement joins TRBV19 to TRBJ2-7, with D possibly being TRBD1 (7 bases). This clonotype was sampled from an adult in good health. This material consisted of peripheral blood, taken on day 0 of AZD1222 vaccination. The CDR3 region is CASTYGGTAGEQYF. The CDR3 DNA follows: TGTGCCAGTACCTACGGCGGGACAGCAGGCGAGCAGTACTTC.